The rows below give T cell receptor beta chains drawn from one sample of a study of T cell responses to AZD1222 COVID-19 vaccine. The protocol was immunoSEQ multiplex PCR, while the TCRdb copy is restricted to in-frame clones and leaves out a portion. The sample has roughly 110,000 clones; 92% are singletons. The sample in question was peripheral blood, obtained 28 days after the second AZD1222 dose. The source of these receptors is an adult who received the AZD1222 COVID-19 vaccine. The conserved cysteine and the conserved F or W are not part of the CDR3 here.

v_call,cdr3_aa
TRBV7-9,ASSFGQVNTEAF
TRBV7-9,ASSLASQTEAF
TRBV19,ASKGDRGSYEQY
TRBV27,ASSLGEGAEAF
TRBV19,ASSTLRSPEQF
TRBV7-8,ASSAGYGYT
TRBV27,ASSLLGGGETQY
TRBV4-2,ASSPLNRQFTEAF
TRBV6-5,ASTNPQAREAF
TRBV5-1,ASHWDRGNYGYT
TRBV5-1,ASSRTSPTGELF
TRBV6-4,ASSDGSTDTQY
TRBV10-3,AISTTTVSYNEQF
TRBV7-9,ASSLDPSVFSGANVLT
TRBV5-1,ASREAGAIQETQY
TRBV2,ASSEEGGPNQPQH
TRBV30,AWSVQLNTEAF
TRBV5-4,ASSLPNSNQPQH
TRBV19,ASKETGNQPQH
TRBV9,ASSVGQANVGGYT